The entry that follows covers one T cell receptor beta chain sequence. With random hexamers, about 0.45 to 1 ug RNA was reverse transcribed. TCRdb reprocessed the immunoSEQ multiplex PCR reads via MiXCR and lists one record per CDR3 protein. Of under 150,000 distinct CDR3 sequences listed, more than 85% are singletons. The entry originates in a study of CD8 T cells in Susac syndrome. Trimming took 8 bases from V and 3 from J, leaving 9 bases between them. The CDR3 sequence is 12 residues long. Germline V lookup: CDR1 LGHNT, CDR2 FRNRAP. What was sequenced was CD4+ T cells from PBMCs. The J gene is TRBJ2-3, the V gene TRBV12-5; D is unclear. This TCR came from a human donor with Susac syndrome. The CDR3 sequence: CASQGITDTQYF. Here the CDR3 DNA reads TGTGCTAGTCAAGGCATAACAGATACGCAGTATTTT.